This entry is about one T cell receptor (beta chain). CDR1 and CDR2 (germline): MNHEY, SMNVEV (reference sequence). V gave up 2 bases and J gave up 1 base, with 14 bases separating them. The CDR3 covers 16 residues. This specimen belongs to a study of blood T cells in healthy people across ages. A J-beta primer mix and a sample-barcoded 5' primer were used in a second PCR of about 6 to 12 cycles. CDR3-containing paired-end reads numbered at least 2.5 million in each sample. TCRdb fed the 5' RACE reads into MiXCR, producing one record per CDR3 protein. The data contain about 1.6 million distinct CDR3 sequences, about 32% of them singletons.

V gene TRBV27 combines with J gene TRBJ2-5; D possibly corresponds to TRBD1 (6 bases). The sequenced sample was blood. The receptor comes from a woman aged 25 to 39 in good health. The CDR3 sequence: CASSLGWGRPQETQYF. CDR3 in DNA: TGTGCCAGCAGTTTAGGCTGGGGGCGGCCCCAAGAGACCCAGTACTTC.